This T cell receptor beta chain comes out of a study of cytomegalovirus exposure and HLA in healthy donors. Study findings and constraints: Clonal expansion, a later analysis showed, was greater in HLA-associated TCR beta chains than in equally common others. Highly shared variants forming one cluster were likely a sequencing artifact. A list of about 160 TCR beta chains associated with cytomegalovirus was given.

PCR used 60 Vbeta primers and 13 Jbeta primers. Profiled with immunoSEQ multiplex PCR; TCRdb holds only in-frame clones, not every one. The sample lists about 180,000 clones, 84% occurring once. On this clone itself: The antigen is unknown.

Germline V gene data show CDR1 as SGDLS and CDR2 as YYNGEE. CDR3 length: 16 residues. V lost 1 base, J lost 1 base, and 12 bases lay in between. The V gene is TRBV9, the J gene TRBJ2-1, with D tentatively TRBD1 (5 bases). Sequencing input: PBMCs. The sequence derives from a man aged 25-40 years in good health and CMV-seronegative. This CDR3 reads CASSVQRGNSYNEQFF. CDR3 nucleotide sequence: TGTGCCAGCAGCGTACAAAGGGGCAATTCCTACAATGAGCAGTTCTTC.